This paragraph covers one T cell receptor beta chain sequence. Using its own MiXCR run on the 5' RACE reads, TCRdb lists one record per CDR3 protein. The sample has 65,000 to 90,000 distinct CDR3 sequences; 5% are singletons. The data were obtained in a study of T cells of healthy individuals. Germline V gives CDR1 SGHDN, CDR2 FVKESK. The CDR3 is made up of 15 amino acids. V was clipped by 4 bases and J by 6 bases; unmatched bases: 7. V is TRBV14 and J is TRBJ2-2; TRBD2 agrees at 8 bases. The TCR was taken from a female donor in good health. CDR3 residues: CASSPGTSDPGELFF. In nucleotides, the CDR3 is TGTGCCAGCAGCCCCGGGACTAGTGATCCCGGGGAGCTGTTTTTT.